This T cell receptor (beta chain) was observed in a study of cytomegalovirus exposure and HLA in healthy donors. Germline lookup yields CDR1 LNHDA and CDR2 SQIVND (reference sequence). This CDR3 has 12 residues. V lost 7 bases and J lost 10; bases outside the gene matches: 4. Study outcomes and limitations: The classifier was said to identify cytomegalovirus status with high specificity and sensitivity. Previously analyzed data showed that most TCR beta V segments were productive at a frequency of about 87% or about 30%. The study labeled 150 or so TCR beta chains cytomegalovirus-associated. Beyond CMV serostatus, there was no information to go on about immune exposure.

PCR employed 60 Vbeta and 13 Jbeta primers. Profiled with immunoSEQ multiplex PCR; TCRdb holds only in-frame clones, not every one. The table includes tens of thousands of clones, approximately 80% detected once. On this clone itself: Its matching antigen is unknown. This CDR3 is also generated by other DNA sequences in the sample.

The sample was PBMCs. The sequence was collected from a man aged 25 to 40 in good health and CMV-seronegative. The chain joins TRBV19 to TRBJ2-6; 7 nucleotides match TRBD1. CDR3 nucleotide sequence: TGTGCCAGTACGAGGGACAGTAACGTCCTGACTTTC. This sequence encodes CASTRDSNVLTF.